The T cell receptor beta chain under discussion was sequenced for a study of OX40 agonist ivuxolimab in advanced cancers. The study in broad terms: The costimulatory receptor OX40 (CD134) was targeted by ivuxolimab, a fully human IgG2 agonistic monoclonal antibody. Of the approximately 50 dose-escalation patients, hepatocellular carcinoma was present in about 20, melanoma in some 15, renal cell carcinoma in 9 and head and neck cancer in 9. The purpose of peripheral TCRbeta sequencing was to test whether ivuxolimab changed TCR sequence diversity and led to clonal T-cell expansion. Patients were allowed to have had prior anti-PD-1, anti-PD-L1 or anti-CTLA-4 therapy, and 40% of the dose-escalation patients had previously received checkpoint inhibitors. Partial responses occurred in three dose-escalation patients, of whom one had hepatocellular carcinoma and two had cutaneous melanoma. In the dose-escalation cohort, 82.7% of patients were male, and the mean age was approximately 60 years, with a range of roughly 20 to 80. Intravenous ivuxolimab was administered to patients every 2 weeks at six dose levels: 0.01, 0.1, 0.3, 1.5, 3 and 10 mg/kg. The paper reports the monotherapy dose-escalation portion (N ≈ 50 patients) of the phase I ivuxolimab trial.

Overall study outcomes, separate from this receptor: Low levels of normalized T-cell clonal expansion were also seen in some nonresponding patients. At doses of 0.1 to 3.0 mg/kg, clonal expansion of both CD4+ and CD8+ T cells in blood was seen between baseline and week 6. In the 0.1-3.0 mg/kg groups, partial responders had among the lowest normalized peripheral clonal expansion, particularly in CD8+ T cells. On average, CD8+ T cells showed more expanded clones than CD4+ T cells after ivuxolimab. Antigen specificity was not determined for the clonally expanded peripheral T cells.

V lost 6 bases and J lost 1 base, and the count of bases not matched to a germline gene is 5. Inclusive of the bounding cysteine and phenylalanine, the CDR3 is 14 residues long. Only the CDR3 DNA stays, 42 bases, in frame from base 1. CDR1 is given as MNHNS and CDR2 as SASEGT, both from the germline V gene. As regards this clone: This clone's antigen is unknown. No base qualities exist here, and no much larger clone lies one base off it.

For sequencing of the TCRbeta CDR3 region, genomic DNA was extracted from the sorted cells. TCRbeta CDR3 regions were sequenced using the immunoSEQ Assay. TCRdb re-hosts the immuneACCESS table, in-frame sequences only. Its copies lack some clones; in the studies checked, an unresolved V gene accounts for under half of them, and the cause for the rest is not known. The table for this sample lists over 90,000 clones; approximately 94% of them were counted only once. The ten largest clones add up to about 0.19% of the sample. The trial excluded patients who had a history of autoimmune disease or who were on systemic immunosuppression. In every dose cohort, peripheral blood was drawn for TCR sequencing at baseline, cycle 4 day 1, and cycle 7 day 1. The samples were taken from a phase I, first-in-human, multicenter, open-label dose-escalation trial of ivuxolimab. Adults with locally advanced or metastatic head and neck squamous cell, hepatocellular, melanoma or renal cell carcinoma were enrolled in the trial. Before TCR sequencing, CD4+ T cells and CD8+ T cells from peripheral blood were sorted into separate populations.

This sequence originates from an adult with an advanced solid tumor such as melanoma, head and neck, liver or kidney cancer. The sequence joins TRBV6-1 to TRBJ2-5, and 7 junction bases match TRBD1. The source material was CD4+ or CD8+ T cells sorted from blood, sampled in a trial of the OX40 agonist ivuxolimab. The DNA is as follows: TGTGCCAGCAGGCAAGGGACAGCCCAAGAGACCCAGTACTTC. Translated, it gives CASRQGTAQETQYF.